This entry lists 5 T cell receptor beta chains sequenced from one sample in a study of T cell repertoires in cytomegalovirus infection. For these TCRs, the target antigens are not known. TCRdb re-called the reads through MiXCR, storing one row per CDR3 protein. The sample has roughly 990,000 distinct CDR3 sequences, 30% to 40% seen once. The material sequenced was cultured CD8+ T cells from PBMCs, taken from culture after CMV antigen stimulation. The receptor source for this set is a human donor in good health (CMV status not recorded). Some clones in this sample may be carry-over from other donors' samples.

This chain links TRBV7-8 with TRBJ1-1, with no clear D. Trimming shortened V by 2 bases and J by 6 bases, and 10 bases separated the two germline ends. This CDR3 is 13 amino acids long. Germline V CDR1 and CDR2: SGHVS, FQNEAQ. The DNA of the CDR3 is TGTGCCAGCAGCTTAAACCAGATCGCTGAAGCTTTCTTT. This codes for CASSLNQIAEAFF.

In its sample, this clonotype was seen a few times. The V and J genes are TRBV14 and TRBJ1-2; D gene uncertain. CDR1 is SGHDN and CDR2 is FVKESK in the germline V gene. Trimming stripped 1 base from V and 8 bases from J, with 14 bases between. The CDR3 has 14 residues. The CDR3 bases are TGTGCCAGCAGCCAAGTAGGACGGACCAGGGGCTACACCTTC. Translating it yields CASSQVGRTRGYTF.

The table lists this clonotype with many counts. The junction differs from germline at one of its ends, possibly a read error. V gene TRBV7-6 combines with J gene TRBJ2-1, with 11 nucleotides matching TRBD2. The CDR3 runs to 16 residues. Looked up from germline, CDR1 is SGHVS and CDR2 is FNYEAQ. This chain's CDR3 is CASSLGASGGYNEQFF. CDR3 nucleotide sequence: TGTGCTAGCAGCTTAGGTGCTAGCGGGGGGTACAATGAGCAGTTCTTC.

The chain carries TRBV27 and TRBJ1-2, with 10 nucleotides matching TRBD1. The junction had 6 bases not matched to a gene; V was cut back by 6 bases and J by 2 bases. Looked up from germline, CDR1 is MNHEY and CDR2 is SMNVEV (reference sequence). The CDR3 spans 15 residues. CDR3 in amino acids: CASRGQGVRNYGYTF. The CDR3, as DNA: TGTGCCAGCAGAGGACAGGGGGTCCGAAACTATGGCTACACCTTC.

V and J are TRBV29-1 and TRBJ2-7; D may correspond to TRBD1 or TRBD2 (5 bases each). Germline V gene lookup returns CDR1 SQVTM and CDR2 ANQGSEA. CDR3 size: 14 residues. V was pared by 0 bases and J by 2 bases, with 11 bases between. CDR3 DNA: TGCAGCGTTGAAGATCGTCAGGGAGCCTACGAGCAGTACTTC. This translates into CSVEDRQGAYEQYF.